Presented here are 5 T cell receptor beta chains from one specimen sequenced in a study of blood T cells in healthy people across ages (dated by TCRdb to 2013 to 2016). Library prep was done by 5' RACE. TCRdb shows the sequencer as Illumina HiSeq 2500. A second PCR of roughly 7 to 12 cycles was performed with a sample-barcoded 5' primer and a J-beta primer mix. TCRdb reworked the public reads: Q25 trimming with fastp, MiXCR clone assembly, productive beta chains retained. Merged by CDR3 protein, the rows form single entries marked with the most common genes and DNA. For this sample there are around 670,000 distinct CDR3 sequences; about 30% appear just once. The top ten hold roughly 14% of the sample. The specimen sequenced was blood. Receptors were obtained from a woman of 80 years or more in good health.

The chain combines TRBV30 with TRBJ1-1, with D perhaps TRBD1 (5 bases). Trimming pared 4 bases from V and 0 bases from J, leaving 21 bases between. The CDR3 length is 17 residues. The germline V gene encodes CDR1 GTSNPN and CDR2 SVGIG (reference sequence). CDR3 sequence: CAWKKGRTSGMNTEAFF. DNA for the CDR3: TGTGCCTGGAAGAAGGGACGGACGTCCGGAATGAACACTGAAGCTTTCTTT. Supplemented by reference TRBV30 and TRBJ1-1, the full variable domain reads SQTIHQWPATLVQPVGSPLSLECTVEGTSNPNLYWYRQAAGRGLQLLFYSVGIGQISSEVPQNLSASRPQDRQFILSSKKLLLSDSGFYLCAWKKGRTSGMNTEAFFGQGTRLTVV.

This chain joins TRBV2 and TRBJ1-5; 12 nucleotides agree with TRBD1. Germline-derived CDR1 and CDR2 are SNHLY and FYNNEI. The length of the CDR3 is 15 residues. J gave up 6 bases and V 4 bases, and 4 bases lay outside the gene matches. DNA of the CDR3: TGTGCCAGCAGTGTGGGGACAGGGGGCGGTCAGCCCCAGCATTTT. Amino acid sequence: CASSVGTGGGQPQHF.

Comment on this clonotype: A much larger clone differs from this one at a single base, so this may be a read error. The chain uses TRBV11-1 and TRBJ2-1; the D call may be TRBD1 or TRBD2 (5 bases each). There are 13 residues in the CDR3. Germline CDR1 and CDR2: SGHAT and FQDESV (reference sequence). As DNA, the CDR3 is TGTGCCAGCAACTTAGCGCTAGACAGTGAGCAGTTCTTC. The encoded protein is CASNLALDSEQFF. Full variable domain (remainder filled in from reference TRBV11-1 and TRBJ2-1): EAEVAQSPRYKITEKSQAVAFWCDPISGHATLYWYRQILGQGPELLVQFQDESVVDDSQLPKDRFSAERLKGVDSTLKIQPAELGDSAMYLCASNLALDSEQFFGPGTRLTVL.

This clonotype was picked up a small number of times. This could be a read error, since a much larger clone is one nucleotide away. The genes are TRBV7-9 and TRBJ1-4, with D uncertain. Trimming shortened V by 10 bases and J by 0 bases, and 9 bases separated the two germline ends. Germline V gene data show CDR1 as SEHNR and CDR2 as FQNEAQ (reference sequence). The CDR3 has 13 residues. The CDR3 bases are TGTGCCATGGAGGGCGCAACTAATGAAAAACTGTTTTTT. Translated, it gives CAMEGATNEKLFF.

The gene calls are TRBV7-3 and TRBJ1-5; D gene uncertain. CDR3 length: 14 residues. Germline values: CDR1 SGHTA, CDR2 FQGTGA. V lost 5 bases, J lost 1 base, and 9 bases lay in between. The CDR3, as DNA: TGTGCCAGCAGCCAAATGGGGAGCAATCAGCCCCAGCATTTT. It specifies CASSQMGSNQPQHF.